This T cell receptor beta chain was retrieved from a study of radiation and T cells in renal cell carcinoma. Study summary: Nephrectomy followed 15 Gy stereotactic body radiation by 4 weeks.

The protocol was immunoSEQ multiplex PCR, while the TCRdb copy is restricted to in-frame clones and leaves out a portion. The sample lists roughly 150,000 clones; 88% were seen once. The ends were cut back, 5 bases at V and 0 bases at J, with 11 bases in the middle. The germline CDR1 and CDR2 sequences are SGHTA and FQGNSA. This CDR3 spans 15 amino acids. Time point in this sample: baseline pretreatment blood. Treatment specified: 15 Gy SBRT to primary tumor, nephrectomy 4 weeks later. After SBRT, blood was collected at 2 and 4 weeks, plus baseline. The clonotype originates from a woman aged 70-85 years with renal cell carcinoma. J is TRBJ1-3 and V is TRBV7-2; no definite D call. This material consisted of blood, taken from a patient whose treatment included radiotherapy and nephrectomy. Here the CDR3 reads CASSLLKNSGNTIYF. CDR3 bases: TGTGCCAGCAGCCTCCTTAAGAACTCTGGAAACACCATATATTTT.